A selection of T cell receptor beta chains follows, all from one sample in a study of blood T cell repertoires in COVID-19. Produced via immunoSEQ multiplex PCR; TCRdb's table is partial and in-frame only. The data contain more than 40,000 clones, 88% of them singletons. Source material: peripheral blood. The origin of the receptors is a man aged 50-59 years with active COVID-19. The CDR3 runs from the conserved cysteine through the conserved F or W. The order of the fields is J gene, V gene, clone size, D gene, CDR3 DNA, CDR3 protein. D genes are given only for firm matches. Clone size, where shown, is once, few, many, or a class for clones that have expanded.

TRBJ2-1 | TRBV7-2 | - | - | TGTGCCAGCAGCCGGACTCTCCGAGGTGAGCAGTTCTTC | CASSRTLRGEQFF
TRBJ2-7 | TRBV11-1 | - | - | TGTGCCAGCAGCTTGAACCGGGTTCAGGGCGAGCAGTACTTC | CASSLNRVQGEQYF
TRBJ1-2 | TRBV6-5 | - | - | TGTGCCAGCAAGAGCGGGGAGAGCTATGGCTACACCTTC | CASKSGESYGYTF
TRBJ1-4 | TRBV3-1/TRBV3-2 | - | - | TGTGCCAGCAGCCAAGATCGGGGGGCGCAAGAAAAACTGTTTTTT | CASSQDRGAQEKLFF
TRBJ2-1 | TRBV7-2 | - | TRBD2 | TGTGCCAGCAGCTTCACTAGCGGGGGGGCGGGAAATGAGCAGTTCTTC | CASSFTSGGAGNEQFF
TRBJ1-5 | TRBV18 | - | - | TGTGCCAGCTCCTCAGGGGTAGACGACAATCAGCCCCAGCATTTT | CASSSGVDDNQPQHF
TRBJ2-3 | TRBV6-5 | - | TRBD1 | TGTGCCAGCAGAAGCCAGGGGGTGGCAGATACGCAGTATTTT | CASRSQGVADTQYF
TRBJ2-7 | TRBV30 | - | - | TGTGCCTGGAGTGTTTCCCTTTACTACGAGCAGTACTTC | CAWSVSLYYEQYF
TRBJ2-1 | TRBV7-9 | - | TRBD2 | TGTGCCAGCAGCTACGTCCCGGGACTAGCGGGGATTGAGCAGTTCTTC | CASSYVPGLAGIEQFF
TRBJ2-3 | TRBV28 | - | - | TGTGCCAGCAGTTCAGGGGGCACAGATACGCAGTATTTT | CASSSGGTDTQYF
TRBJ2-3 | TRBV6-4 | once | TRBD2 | TGTGCCAGCAGTGACTTCTATACTAGGGGAGGGCCCCCAAATACGCAGTATTTT | CASSDFYTRGGPPNTQYF